This T cell receptor beta chain was profiled in a study of beta chain features in type 1 diabetes. The authors reverse transcribed all of the isolated RNA, so sequencing captured expressed TCRB transcripts. Here immunoSEQ multiplex PCR was the method, and the copy in TCRdb shows in-frame clones only, minus some. This sample carries approximately 340,000 clones, about 16% of them seen once, and the ten largest clones take 0.019%. CDR3 length: 12 residues. V was pared by 8 bases and J by 1 base, with 11 bases between. Germline CDR1 is SQVTM and CDR2 is ANQGSEA. This clone was seen a few times. Sample: naive CD4+ T cells from blood. The origin of this receptor is a woman younger than 35 in good health. This rearrangement joins TRBV29-1 to TRBJ1-1; no firm D call. CDR3 nucleotide sequence: TGCAGCATCCAGCGGACGAACACTGAAGCTTTCTTT. This translates into CSIQRTNTEAFF. The whole variable domain, remainder taken from reference TRBV29-1 and TRBJ1-1, is SAVISQKPSRDICQRGTSLTIQCQVDSQVTMMFWYRQQPGQSLTLIATANQGSEATYESGFVIDKFPISRPNLTFSTLTVSNMSPEDSSIYLCSIQRTNTEAFFGQGTRLTVV.